A single sample gave rise to the 17 T cell receptor beta chains below, sequenced in a study of T cells after yellow fever vaccination. In TCRdb, the 5' RACE reads were re-called with MiXCR into one record per CDR3 protein. The sample records some 600,000 distinct CDR3 sequences, around 17% being singletons. Here the sequenced sample was PBMCs, taken about 5 days after the first yellow fever vaccination. These receptors all stem from a man aged 18 to 30 who received the YFV17D yellow fever vaccine.

The chain links TRBV4-2 to TRBJ2-2; the D gene is possibly TRBD1 (5 bases). The CDR3 length is 16 residues. The germline V and J ends were trimmed by 0 bases and 5 bases, with 13 bases remaining between them. CDR1 is LGHNA and CDR2 is YNFKEQ in the germline V gene. CDR3 sequence reads: CASSQDHWTPTGELFF. CDR3 coding DNA: TGTGCCAGCAGCCAAGATCATTGGACACCGACCGGGGAGCTGTTTTTT.

Many counts were recorded for this clonotype. This chain uses TRBV28 with TRBJ2-7; D gene uncertain. This CDR3 has 13 amino acids. V shed 5 bases and J shed 7 bases, with 15 bases lying between them. Germline V CDR1 and CDR2: MDHEN, SYDVKM. CDR3 coding DNA: TGTGCCAGCAGTAAAGGGTGGTCGGAAGAGCAGTACGTC. This gives the protein CASSKGWSEEQYV.

Only a few counts were recorded for this clonotype. The V call is TRBV7-2, the J call TRBJ1-2, with 8 bases identical to TRBD1. Germline values: CDR1 SGHTA, CDR2 FQGNSA. Trimming took 2 bases from V and 1 from J; bases not matched to a gene: 3. This CDR3 is built from 15 residues. In DNA form, the CDR3 reads TGTGCCAGCAGCTTAAGGACAGGGATTAACTATGGCTACACCTTC. Protein product: CASSLRTGINYGYTF.

The V and J genes are TRBV10-3 and TRBJ2-2; no definite D call. V was clipped by 0 bases and J by 0 bases, with 5 bases between them. The CDR3 runs 15 residues. From germline, CDR1 is ENHRY and CDR2 SYGVKD. The CDR3 DNA reads TGTGCCATCAGTGAGTCGTTCACGAACACCGGGGAGCTGTTTTTT. Residues: CAISESFTNTGELFF.

This clonotype occurred a few times. This chain joins TRBV6-2 or TRBV6-3 and TRBJ2-5; tentative D call: TRBD2 (5 bases). In germline, CDR1 is MNHEY, CDR2 SVGEGT. The CDR3 is 15 amino acids. V was trimmed by 0 bases and J by 1 base, leaving 9 bases between them. Here the CDR3 reads CASSYSSGFQETQYF. The CDR3 bases are TGTGCCAGCAGTTACTCGAGCGGATTCCAAGAGACCCAGTACTTC.

This clonotype was detected only a few times. The genes are TRBV29-1 and TRBJ2-7; D remains unclear. The V and J ends lost 0 bases and 0 bases respectively, with 9 bases between them. The germline gives CDR1 SQVTM, CDR2 ANQGSEA. CDR3 length: 14 residues. Here the CDR3 DNA reads TGCAGCGTTGAAGATCCCCAGGCCTCCTACGAGCAGTACTTC. Translated, it gives CSVEDPQASYEQYF.

This chain connects TRBV7-2 to TRBJ2-1, with D maybe TRBD2 (6 bases). Trimming stripped 3 bases from V and 0 bases from J, with 15 bases between. The germline CDR1 and CDR2 sequences are SGHTA and FQGNSA. This CDR3 is built from 17 residues. CDR3 in DNA: TGTGCCAGCAGCTTGGGCCCGCGTAGCGGCTCCTACAATGAGCAGTTCTTC. It encodes CASSLGPRSGSYNEQFF.

V usage is TRBV20-1 and J usage is TRBJ1-5, with D possibly TRBD1 on 5 matching bases. The CDR3 consists of 12 residues. Trimming shortened V by 6 bases and J by 7 bases, and 13 bases separated the two germline ends. CDR1 and CDR2 from the germline V gene are DFQATT and SNEGSKA (reference sequence). Here the CDR3 DNA reads TGCAGTGCCCTTGAGGGGCTGCAGCCCCAGCATTTT. It yields the protein CSALEGLQPQHF.

The chain uses TRBV5-1 and TRBJ1-3; unclear D gene. The CDR3 contains 14 residues. CDR1 is SGHRS and CDR2 is YFSETQ in the germline V gene. Between the trimmed V and J ends, which lost 4 bases and 1 base, there was a span of 9 bases. DNA of the CDR3: TGCGCCAGCAGCCCTGGGGTGTCTGGAAACACCATATATTTT. Its protein product is CASSPGVSGNTIYF.

This clonotype was seen only a few times. The chain is built from TRBV9 and TRBJ2-7, with a tentative D call TRBD2 (7 bases). Trimming cost V 0 bases and J 0 bases, with 10 bases left between them. The CDR3 covers 15 residues. Germline V gene lookup returns CDR1 SGDLS and CDR2 YYNGEE. CDR3 protein: CASSVGGGNSYEQYF. The DNA for the CDR3 is TGTGCCAGCAGCGTAGGGGGGGGCAACTCCTACGAGCAGTACTTC.

This sequence joins TRBV7-2 and TRBJ2-3, with 11 bases fitting TRBD2. The CDR3 spans 15 residues. Germline V gives CDR1 SGHTA, CDR2 FQGNSA. Germline trimming cut 8 bases from V and 3 bases from J; bases unmatched to any gene: 7. As DNA, the CDR3 is TGTGCCAGCGCGATTAGCGGGGGGGGGACAGATACGCAGTATTTT. Translation gives CASAISGGGTDTQYF.

This clonotype has more than one count but fewer than ten. CDR3 DNA: TGTGCCAGCAGCCCCCCAGGGGATTACGAGCAGTACGTC. The encoded protein is CASSPPGDYEQYV. This rearrangement joins TRBV7-9 to TRBJ2-7; TRBD1 might be the D (6 bases). The CDR3 spans 13 residues. Germline V gives CDR1 SEHNR, CDR2 FQNEAQ (reference sequence). Trimming stripped 5 bases from V and 4 bases from J, with 12 bases between.

V usage is TRBV11-1 and J usage is TRBJ2-1, with D unclear. The ends were cut back, 7 bases at V and 0 bases at J, with 16 bases in the middle. The CDR3 covers 16 residues. Germline CDR1 and CDR2: SGHAT and FQDESV (reference sequence). CDR3 in DNA: TGTGCCAGCACTCGCATCACCGGACCCTCCTACAATGAGCAGTTCTTC. Its translation is CASTRITGPSYNEQFF.

The sample holds a few counts of this clonotype. The rearrangement links TRBV3-1 to TRBJ2-4, with D possibly matching TRBD1 (6 bases). There are 15 residues in the CDR3. Looked up from germline, CDR1 is LGHDT and CDR2 is YNNKEL (reference sequence). Between the trimmed V and J ends, which lost 2 bases and 7 bases, there was a span of 15 bases. CDR3 in amino acids: CASSQLTGRLNIQYF. The CDR3 nucleotides read TGTGCCAGCAGCCAACTAACAGGGAGACTTAACATTCAGTACTTC.

The CDR3 sequence: CASSVGSGETQYF. CDR3 sequence (DNA): TGTGCCAGCAGTGTCGGTTCAGGAGAGACCCAGTACTTC. The V gene is TRBV6-1, the J gene TRBJ2-5; no clear D gene. Germline V gene sequence: CDR1 MNHNS, CDR2 SASEGT. This CDR3 spans 13 amino acids. Trimming stripped 4 bases from V and 4 bases from J, with 10 bases between.

The chain uses TRBV2 and TRBJ2-7, with TRBD2 as a possible D gene (6 bases). Trimming shortened V by 6 bases and J by 5 bases, and 20 bases separated the two germline ends. Germline V gives CDR1 SNHLY, CDR2 FYNNEI. The CDR3 has 15 amino acids. CDR3 DNA: TGTGCCAGCAGCTCTTGGGACTTCAGTGTCGACGAGCAGTACTTC. This sequence encodes CASSSWDFSVDEQYF.

This clonotype turned up a few times. The rearrangement joins TRBV5-1 to TRBJ2-1, with 14 bases lining up with TRBD2. The junction had 8 bases not matched to a gene; V was cut back by 4 bases and J by 8 bases. Germline loops: CDR1 SGHRS, CDR2 YFSETQ. This CDR3 region has 16 residues. The CDR3 DNA follows: TGCGCCAGCAGCCTGGGACTAGCGGGGGTAGGAGATGAGCAGTTCTTC. It is translated as CASSLGLAGVGDEQFF.